Described below is a single T cell receptor (beta chain) sequence and its context. This entry is derived from a study of blood T cell repertoires in COVID-19. The wider study: Samples came from the United States, Italy and Spain, spanning acute and convalescent COVID-19.

Looked up from germline, CDR1 is SNHLY and CDR2 is FYNNEI. V lost 6 bases and J 4 bases, leaving 16 bases between the germline ends. CDR3 length: 14 amino acids. Data came from immunoSEQ multiplex PCR; TCRdb stores just in-frame clones and leaves some out. The sample lists about 110,000 clones; 85% to 90% were seen once. The chain combines TRBV2 with TRBJ2-7, with D maybe TRBD2 (6 bases). This clonotype was obtained from a woman in her fifties or sixties with active or convalescent COVID-19. What was sequenced was peripheral blood. In DNA form, the CDR3 reads TGTGCCAGCAGGGATAGCGGAAAGGGGTACGAGCAGTACTTC. Its translation: CASRDSGKGYEQYF.